This record looks at one T cell receptor (beta chain) sequence and its context. A spike-in of synthetic TCR analog templates was added to each PCR. Some clones are missing from TCRdb's copy, which holds only in-frame ones; the method was immunoSEQ multiplex PCR. This sample carries about 90,000 clones, 90% to 95% of them seen once, and the ten largest clones take roughly a tenth. This specimen comes from a study of PD-L1 blockade in urothelial cancer. Study-wide context: The year 2014 saw patients start atezolizumab, 1,200 mg intravenously every 3 weeks.

The study enrolled patients with locally advanced or metastatic urothelial carcinoma. The germline V gene has CDR1 LGHNA and CDR2 YSLEER. Trimming cost V 0 bases and J 2 bases, with 10 bases left between them. The CDR3 contains 16 residues. Material: PBMCs, obtained around atezolizumab (anti-PD-L1) treatment. The TCR sequence derives from a man in his sixties with urothelial cancer. The rearrangement uses TRBV4-3 and TRBJ2-2; no definite D call. Here the CDR3 reads CASSQEPQVNTGELFF. For the CDR3, the DNA is TGCGCCAGCAGCCAAGAGCCCCAGGTCAACACCGGGGAGCTGTTTTTT.